This T cell receptor beta chain is drawn from a study of blood T cell repertoires in COVID-19. Overall study context: Material from acute and convalescent COVID-19 was sourced from the United States, Italy and Spain. From T cells, B-cell-depleted T cells, or PBMCs came the material, which was cDNA or gDNA.

Authors' methods: Reference gene primer amplification gave estimated nucleated cell counts. The protocol was immunoSEQ multiplex PCR, while the TCRdb copy is restricted to in-frame clones and leaves out a portion. V and J calls plus clone size are reproduced from that table; the DNA served to infer D and trimming. The table has roughly 230,000 clones, 70% to 90% seen once; the top ten hold over 0.95%. The ends were cut back, 4 bases at V and 6 bases at J, with 8 bases in the middle. CDR3 length: 12 amino acids. CDR1 is MNHEY and CDR2 is SMNVEV in the germline V gene (reference sequence). The chain is built from TRBV27 and TRBJ2-3; D uncertain. This clonotype was obtained from a man aged 35-49 years with acute or convalescent COVID-19. The specimen sequenced was peripheral blood. The CDR3 spells CASSYRLDTQYF. CDR3 in DNA: TGTGCCAGCAGTTACCGACTGGATACGCAGTATTTT.